This T cell receptor (beta chain) was recovered during a study of cytomegalovirus exposure and HLA in healthy donors. Study-wide results and caveats: Under 20,000 TCR beta sequences were associated with HLA alleles at 0.05 false discovery rate in a later analysis. Presence/absence comparisons presumed near-even sequencing depth among donors.

On this clone: The antigen is undetermined.

PCR was performed using 60 Vbeta and 13 Jbeta primers. Here immunoSEQ multiplex PCR was the method, and the copy in TCRdb shows in-frame clones only, minus some. The sample includes about 200,000 clones, 75% to 90% of them seen just once. Trimming removed 8 bases from V and 4 bases from J, with 13 bases in between. The CDR3 spans 13 residues. Germline CDR1 is SEHNR and CDR2 is FQNEAQ (reference sequence). There were likely unrecorded immune exposures, though donors were nominally healthy when sampled. Sequenced input: PBMCs. V gene TRBV7-9 combines with J gene TRBJ2-3; the D gene is possibly TRBD1 (6 bases). This sequence originates from a boy aged 2-15 years in good health and CMV-seronegative. CDR3 protein: CASGKQGPDTQYF. The CDR3 region has the DNA TGTGCCAGCGGCAAACAGGGTCCAGATACGCAGTATTTT. The entire variable domain, with the rest obtained from reference TRBV7-9 and TRBJ2-3, is as follows: DTGVSQNPRHKITKRGQNVTFRCDPISEHNRLYWYRQTLGQGPEFLTYFQNEAQLEKSRLLSDRFSAERPKGSFSTLEIQRTEQGDSAMYLCASGKQGPDTQYFGPGTRLTVL.